A selection of T cell receptor beta chains follows, all from one sample in a study of cytomegalovirus exposure and HLA in healthy donors. Produced via immunoSEQ multiplex PCR; TCRdb's table is partial and in-frame only. The top ten clones hold around 4.7% of a sample with 120,000 to 150,000 clones, about 70% of them seen once. Material for sequencing was PBMCs. These TCRs come from a man between 60 and 75 years old in good health and CMV-seronegative. The CDR3 runs from the conserved cysteine through the conserved F or W.

>TRBJ2-1|TRBV4-2
CASSQGPAGPYNEQFF
>TRBJ1-2|TRBV7-8
CASSLETGIVSGYTF
>TRBJ1-2|TRBV28
CASSSGDRRGNGYTF
>TRBJ2-4|TRBV15
CATSREGLIQPSAKNIQYF
>TRBJ2-2|TRBV5-8
CASSSRQGANTGELFF
>TRBJ1-2|TRBV28
CASSLGQGSWHGYTF
>TRBJ2-2|TRBV30
CASGTSGRAAAGELFF
>TRBJ1-1|TRBV7-9
CASTEDNTEAFF
>TRBJ2-1|TRBV7-9
CASSPSNRSFYNEQFF
>TRBJ2-3|TRBV29-1
CSVDGQTDTQYF
>TRBJ1-6|TRBV7-2
CASSLSQGAISPLHF
>TRBJ1-4|TRBV10-2
CASSEVGGDEKLFF
>TRBJ2-7|TRBV6-6
CASSYQGQGQNEQYF
>TRBJ1-1|TRBV19
CASSIWGQSNTEAFF
>TRBJ2-2|TRBV27
CASRPGQTGTGELFF
>TRBJ1-2|TRBV28
CASSLGQGRNYGYTF
>TRBJ2-7|TRBV10-3
CAISHRTSGNNEQYF
>TRBJ1-1|TRBV5-4
CASSLDRVNTEAFF
>TRBJ1-5|TRBV20-1
CSAGGDQPQHF
>TRBJ1-6|TRBV7-9
CASSFLNSPLHF
>TRBJ1-3|TRBV19
CASSMSGTGNTIYF
>TRBJ2-2|TRBV27
CASNSPGGELFF
>TRBJ2-7|TRBV18
CASSPGQELYEQYF
>TRBJ2-1|TRBV4-2
CASSQGPGLQYNEQFF
>TRBJ2-3|TRBV28
CASSFPAGTSGDTQYF
>TRBJ2-7|TRBV19
CASSIAGALTYEQYF
>TRBJ1-6|TRBV6-6
CASSEQGYNSPLHF
>TRBJ1-5|TRBV18
CASSNTGELGNQPQHF
>TRBJ2-3|TRBV5-4
CASSLAGDTQYF
>TRBJ2-7|TRBV28
CASSQGGQIDYEQYF
>TRBJ2-7|TRBV1
CTSSQGKTSGVSYEQYF
>TRBJ2-7|TRBV12-5
CASALGQSYEQYF
>TRBJ2-3|TRBV28
CASKVAGGPGTDTQYF
>TRBJ1-4|TRBV5-8
CASTEDRLNEKLFF
>TRBJ2-7|TRBV6-5
CASSYRDREAYEQYF
>TRBJ1-2|TRBV5-1
CASSGEMRGYTF
>TRBJ1-4|TRBV12-5
CASGLIGREKLFF
>TRBJ2-7|TRBV7-3
CASSPDRVTHEQYF
>TRBJ2-1|TRBV27
CASTPGLAGGAHYNEQFF
>TRBJ1-5|TRBV28
CASSLYAPGGSNQPQHF
>TRBJ2-2|TRBV10-3
CAISEYPGTGEIGAGELFF
>TRBJ2-6|TRBV5-6
CASSSRLGSGANVLTF
>TRBJ1-5|TRBV19
CASSPRQWSNQPQHF
>TRBJ2-7|TRBV2
CASSKGRQGTNEQYF
>TRBJ2-2|TRBV30
CARRDRGAGELFF
>TRBJ2-2|TRBV5-1
CASSRDTPNTGELFF
>TRBJ1-4|TRBV9
CASRDRASEKLFF
>TRBJ1-1|TRBV10-1
CASRGTGGFSCEAFF
>TRBJ1-2|TRBV11-2
CASSLDLSDGYTF
>TRBJ2-7|TRBV9
CASSEDRENSYEQYF
>TRBJ2-3|TRBV7-3
CASSLLGEGGADTQYF
>TRBJ1-1|TRBV6-5
CASSGTGFNTEAFF